The entry below gives a single T cell receptor (beta chain) sequence along with its context. Sequencing was performed with immunoSEQ multiplex PCR; in TCRdb, only in-frame clones are kept and a portion is missing. The data show fewer than 50,000 clones, with around 86% seen just once and 5.9% held by the top ten. This entry comes from a study of T cell clonotyping in hematopoietic cell transplantation. Time point: recipient sample about 28 days before transplant, after cytoreduction. The V gene end was trimmed by 4 bases and the J gene end by 6 bases; junction bases not matched to a gene: 4. This CDR3 region has 13 residues. Germline CDR1 and CDR2: LGHNA and YSLEER.

The specimen comprised peripheral blood mononuclear cells, sampled before stem cell transplant. The rearrangement joins TRBV4-3 to TRBJ2-7; TRBD2 matches at 9 bases. The TCR comes from a man in his 60s with biphenotypic leukemia. Some clones in this sample may be carry-over from other donors' samples. The CDR3 DNA reads as TGCGCCAGCAGCCCCGGAGCGGGGGGCGAGCAGTACTTC. It yields the protein CASSPGAGGEQYF.